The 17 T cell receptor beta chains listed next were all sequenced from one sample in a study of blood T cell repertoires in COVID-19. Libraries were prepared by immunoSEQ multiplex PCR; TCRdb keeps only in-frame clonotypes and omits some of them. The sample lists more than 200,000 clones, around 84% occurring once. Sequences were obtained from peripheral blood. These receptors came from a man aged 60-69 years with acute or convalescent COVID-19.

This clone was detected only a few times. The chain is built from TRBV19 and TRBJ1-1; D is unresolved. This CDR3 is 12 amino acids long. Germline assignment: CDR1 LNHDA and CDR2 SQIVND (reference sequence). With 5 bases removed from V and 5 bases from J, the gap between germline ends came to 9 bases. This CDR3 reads CASSVGRTEAFF. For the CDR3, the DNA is TGTGCCAGTAGTGTTGGGAGAACTGAAGCTTTCTTT.

CDR3 nucleotide sequence: TGCGCCAGCAGCCAAGAGGCTAGCGCCAATGAGCAGTTCTTC. Translation gives CASSQEASANEQFF. V usage is TRBV4-1 and J usage is TRBJ2-1; D may be TRBD2 (6 bases). CDR3 length equals 14 residues. Trimming removed 0 bases at V and 6 bases at J, with 9 bases between. CDR1 and CDR2 (germline): MGHRA, YSYEKL.

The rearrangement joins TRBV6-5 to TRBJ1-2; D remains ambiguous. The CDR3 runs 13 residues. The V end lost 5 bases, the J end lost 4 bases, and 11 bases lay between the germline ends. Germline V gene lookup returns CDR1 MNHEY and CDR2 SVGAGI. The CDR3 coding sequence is TGTGCCAGCAGTACCCGGACTGCCTATGGCTACACCTTC. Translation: CASSTRTAYGYTF.

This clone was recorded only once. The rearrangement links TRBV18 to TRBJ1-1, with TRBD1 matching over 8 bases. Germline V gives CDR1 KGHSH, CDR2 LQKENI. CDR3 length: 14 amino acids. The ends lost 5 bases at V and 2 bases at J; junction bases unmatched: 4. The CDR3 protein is CASSAQGANTEAFF. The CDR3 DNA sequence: TGTGCCAGCTCAGCTCAGGGGGCCAACACTGAAGCTTTCTTT.

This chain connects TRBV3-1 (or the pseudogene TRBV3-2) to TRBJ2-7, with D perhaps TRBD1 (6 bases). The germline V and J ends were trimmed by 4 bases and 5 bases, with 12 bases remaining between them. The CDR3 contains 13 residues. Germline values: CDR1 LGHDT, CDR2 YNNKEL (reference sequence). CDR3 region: CASSLQGSNEQYF. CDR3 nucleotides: TGTGCCAGCAGCCTACAGGGAAGCAACGAGCAGTACTTC.

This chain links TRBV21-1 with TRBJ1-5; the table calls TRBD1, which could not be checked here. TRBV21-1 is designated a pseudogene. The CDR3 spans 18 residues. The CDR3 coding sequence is TGTGCCAGCAGCAAAAGCCCCCAACACAGCATCTCTCGCCAGCCCCAGCATTTT. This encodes CASSKSPQHSISRQPQHF.

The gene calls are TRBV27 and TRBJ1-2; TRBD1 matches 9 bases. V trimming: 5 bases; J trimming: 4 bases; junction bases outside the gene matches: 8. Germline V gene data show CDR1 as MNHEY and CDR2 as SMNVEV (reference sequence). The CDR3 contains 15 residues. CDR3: CASSPRQGGPYGYTF. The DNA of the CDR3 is TGTGCCAGCAGTCCCAGACAGGGGGGACCCTATGGCTACACCTTC.

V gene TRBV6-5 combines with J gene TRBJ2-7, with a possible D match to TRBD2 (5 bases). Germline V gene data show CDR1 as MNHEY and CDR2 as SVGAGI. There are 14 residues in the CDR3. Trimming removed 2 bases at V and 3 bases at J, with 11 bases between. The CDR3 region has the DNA TGTGCCAGCAGTTACGATCGGGGATACTACGAGCAGTACTTC. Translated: CASSYDRGYYEQYF.

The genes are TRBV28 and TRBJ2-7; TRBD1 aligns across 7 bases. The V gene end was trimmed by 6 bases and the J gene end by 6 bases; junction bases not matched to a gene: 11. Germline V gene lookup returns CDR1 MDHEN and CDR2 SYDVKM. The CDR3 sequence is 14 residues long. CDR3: CASSYTGDLLEQYF. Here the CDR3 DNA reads TGTGCCAGCAGCTATACAGGGGACCTACTCGAGCAGTACTTC.

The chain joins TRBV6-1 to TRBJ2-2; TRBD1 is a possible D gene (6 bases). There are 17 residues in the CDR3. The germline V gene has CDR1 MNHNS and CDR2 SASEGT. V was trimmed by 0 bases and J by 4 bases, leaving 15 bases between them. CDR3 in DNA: TGTGCCAGCAGTGAAGCATCAGGGGCTCGGTTCACCGGGGAGCTGTTTTTT. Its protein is CASSEASGARFTGELFF.

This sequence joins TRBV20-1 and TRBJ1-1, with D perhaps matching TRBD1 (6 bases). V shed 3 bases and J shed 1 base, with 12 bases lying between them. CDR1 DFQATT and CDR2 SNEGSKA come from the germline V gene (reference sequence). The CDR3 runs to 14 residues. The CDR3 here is CSASQGHPNTEAFF. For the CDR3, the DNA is TGCAGTGCTAGTCAGGGACACCCGAACACTGAAGCTTTCTTT.

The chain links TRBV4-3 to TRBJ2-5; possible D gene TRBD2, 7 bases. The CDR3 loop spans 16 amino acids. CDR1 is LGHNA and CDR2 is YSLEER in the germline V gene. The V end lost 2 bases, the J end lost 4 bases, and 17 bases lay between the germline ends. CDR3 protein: CASSQRGLAGGETQYF. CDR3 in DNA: TGCGCCAGCAGCCAAAGGGGGTTAGCGGGTGGAGAGACCCAGTACTTC.

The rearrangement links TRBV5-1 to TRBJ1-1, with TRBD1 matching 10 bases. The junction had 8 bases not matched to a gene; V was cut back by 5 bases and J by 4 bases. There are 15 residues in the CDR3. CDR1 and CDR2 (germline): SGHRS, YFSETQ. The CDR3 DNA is TGCGCCAGCAGTTCCCGGACAGGGGGGCTCACTGAAGCTTTCTTT. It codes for CASSSRTGGLTEAFF. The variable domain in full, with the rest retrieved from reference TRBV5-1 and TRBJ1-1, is KAGVTQTPRYLIKTRGQQVTLSCSPISGHRSVSWYQQTPGQGLQFLFEYFSETQRNKGNFPGRFSGRQFSNSRSEMNVSTLELGDSALYLCASSSRTGGLTEAFFGQGTRLTVV.

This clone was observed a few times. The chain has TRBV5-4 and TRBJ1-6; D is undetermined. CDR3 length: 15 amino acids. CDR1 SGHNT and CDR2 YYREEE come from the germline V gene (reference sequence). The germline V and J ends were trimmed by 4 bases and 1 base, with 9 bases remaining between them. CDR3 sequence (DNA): TGTGCCAGCAGCCCGAGTTGGTCCTATAATTCACCCCTCCACTTT. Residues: CASSPSWSYNSPLHF.

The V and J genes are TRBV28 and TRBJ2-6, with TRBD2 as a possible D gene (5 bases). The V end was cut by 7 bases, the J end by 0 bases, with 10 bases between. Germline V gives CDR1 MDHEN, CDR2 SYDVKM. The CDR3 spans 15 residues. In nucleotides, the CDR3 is TGTGCCAGCACCACGGGGAGCTCTGGGGCCAACGTCCTGACTTTC. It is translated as CASTTGSSGANVLTF.

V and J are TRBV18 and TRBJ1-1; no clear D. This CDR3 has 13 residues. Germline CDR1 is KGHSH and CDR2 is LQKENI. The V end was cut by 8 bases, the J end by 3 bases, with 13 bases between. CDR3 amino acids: CASGAATDTEAFF. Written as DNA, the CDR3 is TGTGCCAGCGGAGCCGCCACGGACACTGAAGCTTTCTTT.

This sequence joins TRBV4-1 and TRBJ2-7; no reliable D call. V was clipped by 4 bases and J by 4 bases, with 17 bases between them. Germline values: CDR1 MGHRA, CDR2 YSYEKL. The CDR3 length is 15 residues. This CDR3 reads CASSLSGLYIYEQYF. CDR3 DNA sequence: TGCGCCAGCAGCCTATCCGGGTTGTATATTTACGAGCAGTACTTC.